The TCR beta chain described here comes from a study of shared clonotypes between healthy human individuals. Assay: immunoSEQ multiplex PCR; the TCRdb copy retains only in-frame clones and omits some. The sample yields roughly 530,000 clones, almost 97% seen once. The V and J ends lost 5 bases and 9 bases respectively, with 19 bases between them. The germline V gene has CDR1 SGHTA and CDR2 FQGNSA. The CDR3 has 14 amino acids. The receptor was derived from a woman aged 30 to 39 in good health. The chain employs TRBV7-2 and TRBJ2-5, with a possible D match to TRBD2 (6 bases). The sequenced sample consisted of naive CD4+ T cells sorted from blood. Subset denoted: CD45RA+ positively selected. CDR3 region: CASSRDSPPGSQYF. The CDR3 DNA follows: TGTGCCAGCAGCCGGGACTCCCCACCAGGGTCCCAGTACTTC. The whole variable domain, remainder taken from reference TRBV7-2 and TRBJ2-5, is GAGVSQSPSNKVTEKGKDVELRCDPISGHTALYWYRQSLGQGLEFLIYFQGNSAPDKSGLPSDRFSAERTGGSVSTLTIQRTQQEDSAVYLCASSRDSPPGSQYFGPGTRLLVL.